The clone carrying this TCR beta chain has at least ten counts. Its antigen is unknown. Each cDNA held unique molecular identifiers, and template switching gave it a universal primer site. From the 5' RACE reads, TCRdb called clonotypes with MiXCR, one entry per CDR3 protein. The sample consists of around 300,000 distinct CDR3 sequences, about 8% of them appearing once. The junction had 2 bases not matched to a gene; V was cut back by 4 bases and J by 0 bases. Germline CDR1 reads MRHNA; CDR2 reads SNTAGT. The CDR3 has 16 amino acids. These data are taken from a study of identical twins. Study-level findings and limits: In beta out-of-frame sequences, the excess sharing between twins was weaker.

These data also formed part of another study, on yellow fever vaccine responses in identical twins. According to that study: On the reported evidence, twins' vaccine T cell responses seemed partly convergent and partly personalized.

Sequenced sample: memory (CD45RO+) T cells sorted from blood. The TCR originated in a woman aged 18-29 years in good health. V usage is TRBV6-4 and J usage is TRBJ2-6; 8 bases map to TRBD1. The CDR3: CASSAGTGSGANVLTF. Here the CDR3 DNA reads TGTGCCAGCAGTGCTGGGACAGGCTCTGGGGCCAACGTCCTGACTTTC.